This T cell receptor (beta chain) was identified during a study of T cell responses to AZD1222 COVID-19 vaccine. Using immunoSEQ multiplex PCR, the repertoire was profiled, and TCRdb retains in-frame clones only, with some absent. The sample consists of tens of thousands of clones, roughly 82% of them appearing once. The V and J ends lost 1 base and 4 bases, in that order; junction bases with no gene match: 8. This CDR3 has 18 residues. CDR1 and CDR2 from the germline V gene are SQVTM and ANQGSEA. Sequenced here: peripheral blood, sampled on day 0 of AZD1222 vaccination. This chain joins TRBV29-1 and TRBJ2-1, with 15 positions matching TRBD2. The source of this sequence is an adult in good health. The CDR3 DNA follows: TGCAGCGTTGAAGGGACTAGCGGGGGGGATAACCTTTACAATGAGCAGTTCTTC. The encoded protein is CSVEGTSGGDNLYNEQFF.